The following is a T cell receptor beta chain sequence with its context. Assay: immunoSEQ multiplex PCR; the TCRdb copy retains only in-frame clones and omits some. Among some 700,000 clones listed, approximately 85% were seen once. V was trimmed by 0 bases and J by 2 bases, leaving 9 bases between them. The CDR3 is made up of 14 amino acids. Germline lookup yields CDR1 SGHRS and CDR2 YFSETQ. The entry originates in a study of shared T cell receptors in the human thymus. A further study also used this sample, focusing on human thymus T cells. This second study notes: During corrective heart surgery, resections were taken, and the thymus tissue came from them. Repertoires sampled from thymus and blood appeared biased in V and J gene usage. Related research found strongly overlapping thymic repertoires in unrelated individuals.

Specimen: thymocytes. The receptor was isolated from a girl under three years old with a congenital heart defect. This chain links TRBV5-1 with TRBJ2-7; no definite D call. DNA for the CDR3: TGCGCCAGCAGCTTGGCCGTGAGTCCCTACGAGCAGTACTTC. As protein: CASSLAVSPYEQYF.